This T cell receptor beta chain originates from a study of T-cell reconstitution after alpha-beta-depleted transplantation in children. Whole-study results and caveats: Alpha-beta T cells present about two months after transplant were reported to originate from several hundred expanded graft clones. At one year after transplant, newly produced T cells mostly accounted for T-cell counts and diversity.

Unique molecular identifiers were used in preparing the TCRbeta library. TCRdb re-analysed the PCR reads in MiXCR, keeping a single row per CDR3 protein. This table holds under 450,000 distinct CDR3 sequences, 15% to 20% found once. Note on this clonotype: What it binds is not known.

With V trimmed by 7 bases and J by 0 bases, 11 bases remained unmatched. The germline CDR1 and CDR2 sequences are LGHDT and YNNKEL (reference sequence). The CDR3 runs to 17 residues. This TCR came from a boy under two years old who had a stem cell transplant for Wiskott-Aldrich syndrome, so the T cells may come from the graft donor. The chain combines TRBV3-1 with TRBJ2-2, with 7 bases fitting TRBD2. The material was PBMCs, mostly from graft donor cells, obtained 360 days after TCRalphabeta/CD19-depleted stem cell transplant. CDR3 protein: CASTLKGRGTNTGELFF. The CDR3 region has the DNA TGTGCCAGCACCCTGAAGGGGCGGGGGACGAACACCGGGGAGCTGTTTTTT.